The sequence of this T cell receptor (beta chain) was determined in a study of shared clonotypes between healthy human individuals. Overall study results and limits: The researchers took only blood, and tissue repertoires probably look different.

Unsorted samples, those not sorted, used roughly 87 million PBMCs for genomic DNA. A word on this clone: Its cognate antigen is unknown.

Loaded into unsorted PBMC replicate PCRs was roughly 320 ng DNA, tens of thousands of T cell genomes. Assay used: immunoSEQ multiplex PCR; TCRdb lists only in-frame clones, some missing. Of nearly 500,000 clones in the sample, over 65% were seen once. The receptor comes from a woman in her 40s in good health. Some clones in this sample may be carry-over from other donors' samples. Sequencing was done on a sample of PBMCs.

DNA for the CDR3: TGTGCCTGGAATATCAATATCGACTACGAGCAGTACTTC. Its translation: CAWNINIDYEQYF. The V and J genes are TRBV30 and TRBJ2-7; D gene ambiguous. V lost 4 bases, J lost 3 bases, and 13 bases lay in between. The length of the CDR3 is 13 residues. The germline CDR1 and CDR2 sequences are GTSNPN and SVGIG (reference sequence).